The entry below gives a single T cell receptor (beta chain) sequence along with its context. Time point in this sample: pre-treatment sample, taken before nivolumab and TIL therapy. Patients were adults with stage 4 NSCLC. V lost 8 bases to trimming and J lost 5 bases; unmatched junction nucleotides: 10. This CDR3 contains 14 residues. Germline loops: CDR1 MNHNS, CDR2 SASEGT. This entry belongs to a study of TIL therapy for anti-PD-1-resistant metastatic lung cancer. For the study at large: Most patients had lung adenocarcinoma.

The immunoSEQ assay was v3. Survey-level samples got 2 million or so read pairs; deep-level samples got about 4.5-6.5 million. Measured with immunoSEQ multiplex PCR; TCRdb has only the in-frame clones, and not every one. The sample contains roughly 17,000 clones, roughly 72% of which appear only once. This material consisted of blood, taken at baseline. V and J are TRBV6-1 and TRBJ2-7; TRBD1 matches 9 bases. The clonotype was recovered from a person aged 30 to 80 with non-small cell lung cancer. The CDR3 loop reads CASQEGTGSNEQYF. The CDR3 bases are TGTGCCAGCCAAGAAGGGACAGGGTCCAACGAGCAGTACTTC.